The present entry profiles one T cell receptor (beta chain) with its context. In the source study's methods: Amplification from reference gene primers served as the basis for estimated nucleated cell counts. Clones were read by immunoSEQ multiplex PCR, and TCRdb kept only the in-frame ones, dropping some. V and J calls and clone size come straight from that table; D and trimming were deduced from the DNA. The top ten hold 4% to 5% of the sample, which has about 81,000 clones, around 75% seen once. The data are from a study of blood T cell repertoires in COVID-19. In the study overall: There were acute and convalescent COVID-19 samples, and they came from the United States, Italy and Spain. PBMCs, B-cell-depleted T cells, or T cells were the source of the cDNA or gDNA that made up the material.

Germline V gene data show CDR1 as SGHKS and CDR2 as YYEKEE (reference sequence). The CDR3 runs to 15 residues. With 4 bases clipped from V and 6 bases from J, the junction kept 9 bases outside the gene matches. This receptor was obtained from a woman in her fifties or sixties with acute or convalescent COVID-19. Sequenced input: peripheral blood. The chain employs TRBV5-5 and TRBJ2-2; 7 bases are a match to TRBD1. CDR3 DNA sequence: TGTGCCAGCAGCAGGAGACAGGGTTTCCCCGGGGAGCTGTTTTTT. It specifies CASSRRQGFPGELFF.